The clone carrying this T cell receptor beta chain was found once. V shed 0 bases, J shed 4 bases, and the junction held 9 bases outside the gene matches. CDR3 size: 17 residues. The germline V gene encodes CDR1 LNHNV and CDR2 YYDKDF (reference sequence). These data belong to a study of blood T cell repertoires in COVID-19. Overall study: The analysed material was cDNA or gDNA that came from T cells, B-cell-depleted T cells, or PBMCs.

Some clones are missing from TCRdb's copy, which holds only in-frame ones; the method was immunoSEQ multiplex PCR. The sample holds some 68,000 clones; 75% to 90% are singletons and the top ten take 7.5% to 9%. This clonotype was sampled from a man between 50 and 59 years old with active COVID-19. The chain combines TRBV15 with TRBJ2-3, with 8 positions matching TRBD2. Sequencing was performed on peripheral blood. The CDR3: CATSRERGGGTSDTQYF. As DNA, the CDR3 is TGTGCCACCAGCAGAGAAAGGGGCGGGGGGACCTCAGATACGCAGTATTTT. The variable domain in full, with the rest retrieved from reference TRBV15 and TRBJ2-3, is DAMVIQNPRYQVTQFGKPVTLSCSQTLNHNVMYWYQQKSSQAPKLLFHYYDKDFNNEADTPDNFQSRRPNTSFCFLDIRSPGLGDTAMYLCATSRERGGGTSDTQYFGPGTRLTVL.